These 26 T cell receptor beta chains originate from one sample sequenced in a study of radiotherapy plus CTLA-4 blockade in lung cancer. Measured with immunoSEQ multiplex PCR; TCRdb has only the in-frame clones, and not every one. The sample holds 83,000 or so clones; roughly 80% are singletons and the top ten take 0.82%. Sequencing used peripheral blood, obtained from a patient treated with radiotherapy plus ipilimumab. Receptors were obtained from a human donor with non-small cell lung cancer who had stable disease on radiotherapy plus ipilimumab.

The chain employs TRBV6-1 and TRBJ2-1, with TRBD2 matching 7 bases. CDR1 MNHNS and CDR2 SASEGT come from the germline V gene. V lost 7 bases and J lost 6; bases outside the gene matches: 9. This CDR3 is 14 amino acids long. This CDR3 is CASTPPGGLNEQFF. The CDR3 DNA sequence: TGTGCCAGCACACCACCGGGAGGACTCAATGAGCAGTTCTTC.

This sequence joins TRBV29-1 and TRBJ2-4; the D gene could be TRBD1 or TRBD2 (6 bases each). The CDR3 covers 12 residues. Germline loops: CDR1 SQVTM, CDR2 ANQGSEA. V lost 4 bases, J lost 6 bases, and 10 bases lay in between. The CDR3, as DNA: TGCAGCGTTGCCGAGGGGGGAAACATTCAGTACTTC. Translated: CSVAEGGNIQYF. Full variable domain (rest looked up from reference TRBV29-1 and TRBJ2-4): SAVISQKPSRDICQRGTSLTIQCQVDSQVTMMFWYRQQPGQSLTLIATANQGSEATYESGFVIDKFPISRPNLTFSTLTVSNMSPEDSSIYLCSVAEGGNIQYFGAGTRLSVL.

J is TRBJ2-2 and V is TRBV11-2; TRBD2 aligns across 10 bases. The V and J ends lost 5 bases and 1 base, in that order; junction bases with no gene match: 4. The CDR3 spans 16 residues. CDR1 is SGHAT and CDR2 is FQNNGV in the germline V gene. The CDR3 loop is CASSRWTSGNTGELFF. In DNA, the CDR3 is TGTGCCAGCAGCCGATGGACTAGCGGGAACACCGGGGAGCTGTTTTTT.

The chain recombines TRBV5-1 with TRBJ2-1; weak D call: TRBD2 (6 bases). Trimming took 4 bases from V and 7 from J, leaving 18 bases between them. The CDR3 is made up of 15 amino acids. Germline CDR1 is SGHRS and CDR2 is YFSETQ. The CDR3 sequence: CASSPGTPRGNEQFF. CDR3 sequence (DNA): TGCGCCAGCAGCCCCGGGACTCCCCGGGGTAATGAGCAGTTCTTC.

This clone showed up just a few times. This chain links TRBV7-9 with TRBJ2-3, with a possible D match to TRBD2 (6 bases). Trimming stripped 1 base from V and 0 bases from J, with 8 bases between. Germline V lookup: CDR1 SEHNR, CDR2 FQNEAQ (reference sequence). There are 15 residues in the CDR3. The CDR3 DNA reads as TGTGCCAGCAGCTTAGTGGCGGGGAGCACAGATACGCAGTATTTT. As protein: CASSLVAGSTDTQYF.

The CDR3 is CASSVGLAGGFYNEQFF. In DNA form, the CDR3 reads TGTGCCAGCAGCGTAGGACTAGCGGGGGGATTCTACAATGAGCAGTTCTTC. This chain connects TRBV9 to TRBJ2-1; 13 bases fit TRBD2. Trimming at V came to 0 bases and at J to 3 bases, leaving 3 bases not matched to a gene. The V gene's germline CDR1 is SGDLS and CDR2 YYNGEE. The CDR3 contains 17 residues.

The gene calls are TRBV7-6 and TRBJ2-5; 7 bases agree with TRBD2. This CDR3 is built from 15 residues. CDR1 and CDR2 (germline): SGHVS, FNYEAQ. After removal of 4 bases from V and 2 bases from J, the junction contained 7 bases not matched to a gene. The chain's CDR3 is CASSSKRGLQETQYF. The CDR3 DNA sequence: TGTGCCAGCAGCTCAAAGCGGGGCCTACAAGAGACCCAGTACTTC. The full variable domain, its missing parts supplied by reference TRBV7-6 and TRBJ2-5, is GAGVSQSPRYKVTKRGQDVALRCDPISGHVSLYWYRQALGQGPEFLTYFNYEAQQDKSGLPNDRFSAERPEGSISTLTIQRTEQRDSAMYRCASSSKRGLQETQYFGPGTRLLVL.

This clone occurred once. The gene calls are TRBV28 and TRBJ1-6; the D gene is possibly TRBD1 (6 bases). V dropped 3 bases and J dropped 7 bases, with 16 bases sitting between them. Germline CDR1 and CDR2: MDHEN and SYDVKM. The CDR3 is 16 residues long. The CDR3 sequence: CASSLGAGLRNSPLHF. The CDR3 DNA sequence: TGTGCCAGCAGTTTGGGGGCTGGGCTTCGAAATTCACCCCTCCACTTT.

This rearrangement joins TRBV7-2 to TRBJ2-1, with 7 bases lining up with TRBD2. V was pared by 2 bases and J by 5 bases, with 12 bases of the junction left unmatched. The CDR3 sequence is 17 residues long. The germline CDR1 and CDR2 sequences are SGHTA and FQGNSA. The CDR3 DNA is TGTGCCAGCAGCTTAAGACGGGGGGTGGCCGGGAACAATGAGCAGTTCTTC. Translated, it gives CASSLRRGVAGNNEQFF.

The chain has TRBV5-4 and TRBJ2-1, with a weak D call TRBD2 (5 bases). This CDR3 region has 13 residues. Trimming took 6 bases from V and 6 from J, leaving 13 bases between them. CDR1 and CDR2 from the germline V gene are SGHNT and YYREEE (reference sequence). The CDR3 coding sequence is TGTGCCAGCACCCAGACTGGAGGCAATGAGCAGTTCTTC. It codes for CASTQTGGNEQFF.

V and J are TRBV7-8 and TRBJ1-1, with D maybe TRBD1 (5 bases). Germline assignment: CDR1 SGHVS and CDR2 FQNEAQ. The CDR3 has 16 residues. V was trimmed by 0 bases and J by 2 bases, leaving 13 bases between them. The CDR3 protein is CASSLAGRDPNTEAFF. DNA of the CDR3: TGTGCCAGCAGCTTAGCGGGCCGGGACCCAAACACTGAAGCTTTCTTT.

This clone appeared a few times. The CDR3 here is CASSHLWEGSKNIQYF. DNA of the CDR3: TGCGCCAGCAGCCACCTCTGGGAGGGCAGCAAAAACATTCAGTACTTC. The rearrangement links TRBV4-1 to TRBJ2-4, with 7 bases lining up with TRBD2. J lost 3 bases, V lost 3 bases, and 8 bases had no gene match. Germline CDR1 reads MGHRA; CDR2 reads YSYEKL. This CDR3 contains 16 residues.

As DNA, the CDR3 is TGTGCCAGCAGCTGGACCTTCCAAGAGACCCAGTACTTC. It specifies CASSWTFQETQYF. The chain joins TRBV21-1 to TRBJ2-5. TRBV21-1 is designated a pseudogene. This CDR3 has 13 amino acids.

The CDR3 loop reads CASPPGLAGNTDTQYF. CDR3 DNA: TGTGCCAGCCCTCCGGGCCTAGCGGGAAACACAGATACGCAGTATTTT. The chain is built from TRBV2 and TRBJ2-3, with 9 bases lining up with TRBD2. The CDR3 is 16 residues long. V gave up 8 bases and J gave up 2 bases; unmatched junction bases: 11. Germline V gene lookup returns CDR1 SNHLY and CDR2 FYNNEI.

This chain's CDR3 is CAISSGTVSYGYTF. In nucleotides, the CDR3 is TGTGCCATCAGTTCGGGGACAGTCTCCTATGGCTACACCTTC. The V and J genes are TRBV10-3 and TRBJ1-2; 7 bases align to TRBD1. The V gene's germline CDR1 is ENHRY and CDR2 SYGVKD. The V gene end was trimmed by 5 bases and the J gene end by 4 bases; junction bases not matched to a gene: 7. This CDR3 spans 14 amino acids.

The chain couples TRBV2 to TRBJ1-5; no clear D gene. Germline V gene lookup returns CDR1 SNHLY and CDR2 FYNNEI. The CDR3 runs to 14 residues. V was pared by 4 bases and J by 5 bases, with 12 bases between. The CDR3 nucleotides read TGTGCCAGCAGTGCGGCAGGCCGCTATCAGCCCCAGCATTTT. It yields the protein CASSAAGRYQPQHF.

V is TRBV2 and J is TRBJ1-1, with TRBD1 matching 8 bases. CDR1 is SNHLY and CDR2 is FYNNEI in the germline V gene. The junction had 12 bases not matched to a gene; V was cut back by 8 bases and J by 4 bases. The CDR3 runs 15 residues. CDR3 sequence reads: CASVENDRGSTEAFF. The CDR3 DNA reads TGTGCCAGCGTAGAGAACGACAGGGGAAGCACTGAAGCTTTCTTT.

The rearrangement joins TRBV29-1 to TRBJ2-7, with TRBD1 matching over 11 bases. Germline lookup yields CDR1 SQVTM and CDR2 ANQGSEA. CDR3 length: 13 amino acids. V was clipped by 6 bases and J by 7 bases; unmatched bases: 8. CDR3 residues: CSVRGQGAWEQYF. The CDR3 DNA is TGCAGCGTCCGAGGACAGGGGGCATGGGAGCAGTACTTC.

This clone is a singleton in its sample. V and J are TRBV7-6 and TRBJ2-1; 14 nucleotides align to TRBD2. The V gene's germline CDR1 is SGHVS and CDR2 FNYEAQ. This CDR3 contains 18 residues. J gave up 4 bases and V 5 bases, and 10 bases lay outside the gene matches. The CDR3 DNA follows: TGTGCCAGCAGCCGAGGGGGACTAGCGGGAGATTTTTACAATGAGCAGTTCTTC. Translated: CASSRGGLAGDFYNEQFF.

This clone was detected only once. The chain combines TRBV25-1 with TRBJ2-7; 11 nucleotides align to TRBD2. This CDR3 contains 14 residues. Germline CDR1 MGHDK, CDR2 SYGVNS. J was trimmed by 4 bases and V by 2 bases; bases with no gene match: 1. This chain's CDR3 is CASSETSGSYEQYF. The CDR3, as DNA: TGTGCCAGCAGTGAAACTAGCGGGAGTTACGAGCAGTACTTC.

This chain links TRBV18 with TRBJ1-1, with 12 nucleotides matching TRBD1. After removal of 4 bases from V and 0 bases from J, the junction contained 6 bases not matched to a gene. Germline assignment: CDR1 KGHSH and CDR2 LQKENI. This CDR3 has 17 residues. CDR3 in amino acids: CASSLSGTGGMNTEAFF. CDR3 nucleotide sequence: TGTGCCAGCTCACTTTCCGGGACAGGGGGCATGAACACTGAAGCTTTCTTT.

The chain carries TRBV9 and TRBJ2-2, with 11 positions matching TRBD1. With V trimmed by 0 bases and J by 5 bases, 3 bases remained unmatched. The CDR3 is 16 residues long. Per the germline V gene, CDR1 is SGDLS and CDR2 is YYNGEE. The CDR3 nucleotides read TGTGCCAGCAGCGTAGGGACAGGGGGCGCAACCGGGGAGCTGTTTTTT. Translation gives CASSVGTGGATGELFF.

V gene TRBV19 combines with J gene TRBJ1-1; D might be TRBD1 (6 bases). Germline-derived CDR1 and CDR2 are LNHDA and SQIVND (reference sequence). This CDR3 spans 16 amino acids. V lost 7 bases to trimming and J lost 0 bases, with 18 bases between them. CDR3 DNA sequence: TGTGCCAGTACCCTACTCAGCGGACAGATGAACACTGAAGCTTTCTTT. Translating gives CASTLLSGQMNTEAFF.

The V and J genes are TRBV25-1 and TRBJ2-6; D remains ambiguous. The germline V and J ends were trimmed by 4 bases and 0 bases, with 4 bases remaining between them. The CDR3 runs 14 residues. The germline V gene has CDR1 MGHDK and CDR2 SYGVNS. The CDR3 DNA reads TGTGCCAGCAGTGCTCGCTCTGGGGCCAACGTCCTGACTTTC. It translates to CASSARSGANVLTF.

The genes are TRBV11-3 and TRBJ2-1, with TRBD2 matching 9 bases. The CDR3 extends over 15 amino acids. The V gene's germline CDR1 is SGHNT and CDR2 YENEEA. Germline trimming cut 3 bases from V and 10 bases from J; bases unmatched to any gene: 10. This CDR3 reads CASSFGSGGQGEQFF. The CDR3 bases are TGTGCCAGCAGCTTTGGTAGCGGGGGCCAAGGGGAGCAGTTCTTC. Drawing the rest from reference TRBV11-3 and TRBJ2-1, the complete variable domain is EAGVVQSPRYKIIEKKQPVAFWCNPISGHNTLYWYLQNLGQGPELLIRYENEEAVDDSQLPKDRFSAERLKGVDSTLKIQPAELGDSAVYLCASSFGSGGQGEQFFGPGTRLTVL.

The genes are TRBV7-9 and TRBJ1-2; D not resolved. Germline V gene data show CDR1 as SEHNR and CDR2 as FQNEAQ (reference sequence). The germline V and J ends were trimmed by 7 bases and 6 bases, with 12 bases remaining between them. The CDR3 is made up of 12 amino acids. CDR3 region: CASTLGVNGYTF. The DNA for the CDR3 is TGTGCCAGCACCCTGGGCGTGAATGGCTACACCTTC.